This T cell receptor beta chain was recovered during a study of T cell repertoires in ileal Crohn's disease. Study-wide points: The median delay to postoperative endoscopy was 6.9 months. Clonality above 26.8% at surgery always came with endoscopic recurrence.

Time point denoted: neoterminal ileum biopsy at postoperative endoscopy, about 6 months after surgery. Eligibility required adulthood, ileal or ileocolonic Crohn's disease and indicated ileocolonic resection. Remarks on this clone: Antigen: not known.

V lost 3 bases to trimming and J lost 12 bases; unmatched junction nucleotides: 10. The germline gives CDR1 ENHRY, CDR2 SYGVKD. CDR3 length: 13 residues. Approximately 550 nanograms of biopsy DNA per sample underwent TCRB immunosequencing. Here immunoSEQ multiplex PCR was the method, and the copy in TCRdb shows in-frame clones only, minus some. This sample yields approximately 2,000 clones, of which around 90% are seen a single time; roughly 6.5% belongs to the top ten. The rearrangement uses TRBV10-3 and TRBJ1-1; TRBD1 agrees at 7 bases. The clonotype was recovered from an adult with Crohn's disease. Sample: ileal tissue. CDR3 nucleotides: TGTGCCATCAGTGACCATACGACAGGGATTCCTTTCTTT. It encodes CAISDHTTGIPFF.